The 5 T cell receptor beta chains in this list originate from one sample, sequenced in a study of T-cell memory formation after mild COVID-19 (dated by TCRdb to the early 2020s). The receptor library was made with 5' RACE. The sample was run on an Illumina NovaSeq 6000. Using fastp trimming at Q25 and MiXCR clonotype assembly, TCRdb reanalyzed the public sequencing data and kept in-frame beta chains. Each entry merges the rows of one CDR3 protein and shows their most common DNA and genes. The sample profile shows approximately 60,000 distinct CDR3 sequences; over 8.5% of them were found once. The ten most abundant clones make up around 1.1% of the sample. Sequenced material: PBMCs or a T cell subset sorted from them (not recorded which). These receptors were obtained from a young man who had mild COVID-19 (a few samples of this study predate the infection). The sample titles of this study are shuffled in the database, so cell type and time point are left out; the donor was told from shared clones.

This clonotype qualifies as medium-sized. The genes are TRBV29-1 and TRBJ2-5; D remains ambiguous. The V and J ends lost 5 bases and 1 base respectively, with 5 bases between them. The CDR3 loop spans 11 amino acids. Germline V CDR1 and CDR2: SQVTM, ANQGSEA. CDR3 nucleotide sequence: TGCAGCGTTTGGATCCAAGAGACCCAGTACTTC. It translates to CSVWIQETQYF.

The CDR3 nucleotides are TGTGCCAGCAGCTTAGGCTCGCTAGCGGGGGGAGTTCAAGAGACCCAGTACTTC. It is translated as CASSLGSLAGGVQETQYF. V gene TRBV7-2 combines with J gene TRBJ2-5; 11 bases match TRBD2. The germline CDR1 and CDR2 sequences are SGHTA and FQGNSA. The junction had 9 bases not matched to a gene; V was cut back by 1 base and J by 2 bases. The CDR3 covers 18 residues. Supplemented by reference TRBV7-2 and TRBJ2-5, the full variable domain reads GAGVSQSPSNKVTEKGKDVELRCDPISGHTALYWYRQSLGQGLEFLIYFQGNSAPDKSGLPSDRFSAERTGGSVSTLTIQRTQQEDSAVYLCASSLGSLAGGVQETQYFGPGTRLLVL.

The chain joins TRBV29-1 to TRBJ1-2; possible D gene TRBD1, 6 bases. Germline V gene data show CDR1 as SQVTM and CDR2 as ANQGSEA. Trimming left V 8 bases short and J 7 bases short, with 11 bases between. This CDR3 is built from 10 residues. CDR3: CSSGQLGYTF. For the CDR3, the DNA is TGCAGCTCCGGACAGCTTGGCTACACCTTC.

In DNA, the CDR3 is TGCAGCGCCGAAGGGGCATCGAACACCGGGGAGCTGTTTTTT. Protein: CSAEGASNTGELFF. This chain connects TRBV29-1 to TRBJ2-2; D possibly corresponds to TRBD1 (5 bases). The germline V gene encodes CDR1 SQVTM and CDR2 ANQGSEA. V was cut by 7 bases and J by 0 bases, with 12 bases left in between. The CDR3 has 14 residues.

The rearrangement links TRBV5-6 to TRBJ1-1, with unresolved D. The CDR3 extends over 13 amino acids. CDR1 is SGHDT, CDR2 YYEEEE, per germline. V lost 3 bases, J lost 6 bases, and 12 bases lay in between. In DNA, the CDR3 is TGTGCCAGCAGCTCCATTCCCGGCGCTGAAGCTTTCTTT. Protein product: CASSSIPGAEAFF.